This entry lists 17 T cell receptor beta chains sequenced from one sample in a study of beta chain features in type 1 diabetes. Their specific antigens are unknown. Study-wide points: Patients with Type 1 diabetes showed moderately but significantly shorter TCRB CDR3s in all four CD4+ subsets.

As every portion of the isolated RNA was reverse transcribed, the sequencing read expressed TCRB transcripts. Repertoires were generated with immunoSEQ multiplex PCR, while TCRdb's copy carries only in-frame clones and drops some. The sample lists roughly 700,000 clones; about an eighth were seen once. The sample comprised naive CD4+ T cells from blood. Source of these receptors: a man in his late teens or twenties with type 1 diabetes.

This sequence joins TRBV29-1 and TRBJ1-2; the D gene is possibly TRBD1 (5 bases). Per germline, CDR1 SQVTM and CDR2 ANQGSEA. V shed 2 bases and J shed 4 bases, with 17 bases lying between them. The CDR3 length is 15 residues. CDR3 in amino acids: CSVENRRRDLYGYTF. CDR3 bases: TGCAGCGTTGAAAATCGAAGGAGGGACCTCTATGGCTACACCTTC. Based on the CDR3 plus reference TRBV29-1 and TRBJ1-2, the full variable domain is SAVISQKPSRDICQRGTSLTIQCQVDSQVTMMFWYRQQPGQSLTLIATANQGSEATYESGFVIDKFPISRPNLTFSTLTVSNMSPEDSSIYLCSVENRRRDLYGYTFGSGTRLTVV.

This clone has a handful of counts. The chain is built from TRBV14 and TRBJ1-2; no reliable D call. Germline V lookup: CDR1 SGHDN, CDR2 FVKESK. With 4 bases removed from V and 7 bases from J, the gap between germline ends came to 16 bases. The CDR3 extends over 14 amino acids. The CDR3 protein is CASSRGGSVGGYTF. CDR3 in DNA: TGTGCCAGCAGCCGAGGAGGGTCGGTCGGTGGCTACACCTTC.

This clone was counted a few times. The gene calls are TRBV9 and TRBJ1-1; weak D call: TRBD1 (6 bases). The CDR3 loop spans 13 amino acids. CDR1 is SGDLS and CDR2 is YYNGEE in the germline V gene. The V end lost 4 bases, the J end lost 4 bases, and 11 bases lay between the germline ends. The CDR3 is CASSIGGGTEAFF. The CDR3 DNA reads as TGTGCCAGCAGCATAGGAGGGGGCACTGAAGCTTTCTTT.

This chain links TRBV2 with TRBJ2-7; no clear D gene. This CDR3 is built from 15 residues. Trimming shortened V by 2 bases and J by 1 base, and 12 bases separated the two germline ends. Germline loops: CDR1 SNHLY, CDR2 FYNNEI. The DNA of the CDR3 is TGTGCCAGCAGTGAAAGCCCAGGATTTTCCTACGAGCAGTACTTC. Translating it yields CASSESPGFSYEQYF.

The J gene is TRBJ2-4, the V gene TRBV7-3; D is unclear. Between the trimmed V and J ends, which lost 8 bases and 3 bases, there was a span of 11 bases. Germline CDR1 reads SGHTA; CDR2 reads FQGTGA. The CDR3 is made up of 13 amino acids. DNA for the CDR3: TGTGCCAGCCCCGAATTAAGCAAAAACATTCAGTACTTC. This gives the protein CASPELSKNIQYF.

J is TRBJ1-5 and V is TRBV2, with D perhaps TRBD1 (6 bases). CDR1 SNHLY and CDR2 FYNNEI come from the germline V gene. The CDR3 sequence is 15 residues long. The V gene lost 7 bases and the J gene lost 2 bases, with 15 bases spanning the gap. The CDR3 region has the DNA TGTGCCAGCAAACAGGGTCTCTTTGGCAATCAGCCCCAGCATTTT. This sequence encodes CASKQGLFGNQPQHF.

A word on this clone: Other DNA sequences within the sample encode an identical CDR3. The rearrangement uses TRBV9 and TRBJ2-5; D is ambiguous. The CDR3 sequence is 13 residues long. The germline V gene encodes CDR1 SGDLS and CDR2 YYNGEE. Trimming left V 0 bases short and J 4 bases short, with 7 bases between. CDR3 bases: TGTGCCAGCAGCGTAGTAGTGGGAGAGACCCAGTACTTC. Amino acid sequence: CASSVVVGETQYF.

This chain links TRBV19 with TRBJ1-6; weak D call: TRBD1 (5 bases). The length of the CDR3 is 12 residues. Per germline, CDR1 LNHDA and CDR2 SQIVND (reference sequence). Between the trimmed V and J ends, which lost 11 bases and 4 bases, there was a span of 9 bases. Here the CDR3 DNA reads TGTGCCTGCAGGGAGTATAATTCACCCCTCCACTTT. This sequence encodes CACREYNSPLHF.

CDR3 protein: CASRVAGEYNEQFF. CDR3 sequence (DNA): TGTGCCAGCAGGGTAGCGGGGGAGTACAATGAGCAGTTCTTC. V and J are TRBV6-1 and TRBJ2-1; 9 bases match TRBD2. The CDR3 is 14 residues long. The germline gives CDR1 MNHNS, CDR2 SASEGT. J gave up 4 bases and V 6 bases, and 4 bases lay outside the gene matches.

The chain uses TRBV6-1 and TRBJ1-1, with a tentative D call TRBD1 (5 bases). Per germline, CDR1 MNHNS and CDR2 SASEGT. The CDR3 is 19 residues long. Trimming stripped 4 bases from V and 0 bases from J, with 24 bases between. In DNA form, the CDR3 reads TGTGCCAGCAGTGTCCGGGCAGGGCTTATTAATTTCATGAACACTGAAGCTTTCTTT. Its protein product is CASSVRAGLINFMNTEAFF.

There are a few counts of this clone. V gene TRBV5-1 combines with J gene TRBJ2-7; possibly TRBD2 for D (6 bases). Germline V CDR1 and CDR2: SGHRS, YFSETQ. V lost 2 bases, J lost 1 base, and 10 bases lay in between. The CDR3 consists of 14 residues. CDR3: CASSFAGGSYEQYF. The CDR3 nucleotides read TGCGCCAGCAGCTTCGCCGGAGGGTCCTACGAGCAGTACTTC. The variable domain in full, with the rest retrieved from reference TRBV5-1 and TRBJ2-7, is KAGVTQTPRYLIKTRGQQVTLSCSPISGHRSVSWYQQTPGQGLQFLFEYFSETQRNKGNFPGRFSGRQFSNSRSEMNVSTLELGDSALYLCASSFAGGSYEQYFGPGTRLTVT.

This chain connects TRBV7-8 to TRBJ1-5; no clear D. Trimming pared 1 base from V and 7 bases from J, leaving 11 bases between. Germline lookup yields CDR1 SGHVS and CDR2 FQNEAQ. The CDR3 has 14 residues. Written as DNA, the CDR3 is TGTGCCAGCAGCTTAGGACAAGCAGGCCAGCCCCAGCATTTT. It translates to CASSLGQAGQPQHF.

V usage is TRBV19 and J usage is TRBJ2-6; tentative D call: TRBD1 (6 bases). V was shortened by 3 bases and J by 0 bases, with 12 bases between the two germline ends. The CDR3 is 17 residues long. In germline, CDR1 is LNHDA, CDR2 SQIVND (reference sequence). The CDR3 DNA reads TGTGCCAGTAGTATTCAGGGGCCAGGCTCTGGGGCCAACGTCCTGACTTTC. It specifies CASSIQGPGSGANVLTF.

This clone was counted between two and nine times. This sequence joins TRBV6-6 and TRBJ2-5, with D possibly TRBD1 on 7 matching bases. V was shortened by 4 bases and J by 2 bases, with 11 bases between the two germline ends. CDR3 length equals 14 residues. CDR1 is MNHNY and CDR2 is SVGAGI in the germline V gene (reference sequence). CDR3 coding DNA: TGTGCCAGCAGTTGGGCAGGGGGGCAAGAGACCCAGTACTTC. It codes for CASSWAGGQETQYF.

This clone has more than one count but fewer than ten. The chain combines TRBV29-1 with TRBJ2-7; no definite D call. Germline V gene sequence: CDR1 SQVTM, CDR2 ANQGSEA. The CDR3 covers 11 residues. V gave up 5 bases and J gave up 10 bases, with 15 bases separating them. The CDR3 reads CSVSTNNGQYF. CDR3 DNA sequence: TGCAGCGTTTCAACCAACAACGGACAGTACTTC.

The rearrangement uses TRBV4-2 and TRBJ1-6; possible D gene TRBD1, 6 bases. V was clipped by 4 bases and J by 4 bases, with 23 bases between them. The CDR3 runs 19 residues. Germline CDR1 is LGHNA and CDR2 is YNFKEQ. CDR3 in amino acids: CASSLRRLGQGTYNSPLHF. DNA of the CDR3: TGTGCCAGCAGCCTCCGGAGGTTGGGCCAGGGGACGTATAATTCACCCCTCCACTTT.

The gene calls are TRBV2 and TRBJ2-7; a weak D match, TRBD1 (6 bases). Germline lookup yields CDR1 SNHLY and CDR2 FYNNEI. CDR3 length: 13 amino acids. V lost 8 bases and J lost 3, with 14 bases in between. The chain's CDR3 is CASVTGAGYEQYF. DNA of the CDR3: TGTGCCAGCGTGACAGGAGCAGGCTACGAGCAGTACTTC.